Each of the 18 T cell receptor beta chains below was sequenced from the same sample in a study of T-cell reconstitution after alpha-beta-depleted transplantation in children. This sample's TCRbeta library carried unique molecular identifier barcodes. TCRdb re-derived calls from the PCR reads in MiXCR, one entry per CDR3 protein. In the table there are under 850,000 distinct CDR3 sequences, less than 15% of which are singletons. The sample here was PBMCs, taken before TCRalphabeta/CD19-depleted stem cell transplant. The receptors were gathered from a girl aged 2 to 9 with congenital amegakaryocytic thrombocytopenia, due to receive a stem cell transplant.

This clonotype has a count of ten or more. The chain uses TRBV12-3 or TRBV12-4 and TRBJ2-2; 8 nucleotides align to TRBD2. V trimming: 8 bases; J trimming: 2 bases; junction bases outside the gene matches: 13. The CDR3 has 17 amino acids. Written as DNA, the CDR3 is TGTGCCAGCCTTATAGCGGGACCGAGCCCTAACACCGGGGAGCTGTTTTTT. The encoded protein is CASLIAGPSPNTGELFF.

This clonotype has at least ten counts. This chain joins TRBV20-1 and TRBJ2-1, with 8 nucleotides matching TRBD2. The V gene end was trimmed by 6 bases and the J gene end by 2 bases; junction bases not matched to a gene: 6. The germline CDR1 and CDR2 sequences are DFQATT and SNEGSKA (reference sequence). The CDR3 runs 14 residues. The chain's CDR3 is CSASGSGAYNEQFF. CDR3 coding DNA: TGCAGTGCGTCTGGTAGCGGGGCCTACAATGAGCAGTTCTTC.

The CDR3 region has the DNA TGTGCCAGCAGCTTTTATGGAAACACCATATATTTT. Its translation: CASSFYGNTIYF. This chain connects TRBV7-2 to TRBJ1-3, with D unresolved. Germline assignment: CDR1 SGHTA and CDR2 FQGNSA. The length of the CDR3 is 12 residues. Trimming cost V 3 bases and J 3 bases, with 3 bases left between them.

This clonotype occurred many times. The chain employs TRBV5-6 and TRBJ2-2; the match to TRBD2 covers 13 bases. The V gene's germline CDR1 is SGHDT and CDR2 YYEEEE. This CDR3 spans 19 amino acids. Germline trimming cut 4 bases from V and 0 bases from J; bases unmatched to any gene: 9. CDR3: CASSPPRLAGGSNTGELFF. In DNA, the CDR3 is TGTGCCAGCAGCCCTCCGAGACTAGCGGGAGGTTCGAACACCGGGGAGCTGTTTTTT.

This clonotype appeared many times. The chain couples TRBV29-1 to TRBJ2-7; TRBD2 agrees at 13 bases. V shed 5 bases and J 4 bases; nucleotides not matched to a gene: 5. The CDR3 loop spans 14 amino acids. Germline V gene lookup returns CDR1 SQVTM and CDR2 ANQGSEA. The CDR3 spells CSVNGLAGEYEQYF. For the CDR3, the DNA is TGCAGCGTTAACGGACTAGCGGGAGAATACGAGCAGTACTTC.

This clonotype was observed a handful of times. The chain employs TRBV5-1 and TRBJ1-2; 8 bases are shared with TRBD1. CDR1 is SGHRS, CDR2 YFSETQ, per germline. CDR3 size: 14 residues. Losses at the gene ends were 4 bases for V and 6 bases for J; bases not matched to a gene: 8. DNA of the CDR3: TGCGCCAGCAGCCAAACCCAGGGGGCGGATGGCTACACCTTC. This gives the protein CASSQTQGADGYTF.

The genes are TRBV5-1 and TRBJ1-2; 10 nucleotides align to TRBD1. Germline V gives CDR1 SGHRS, CDR2 YFSETQ. CDR3 length equals 13 residues. The junction had 1 base not matched to a gene; V was cut back by 3 bases and J by 5 bases. The CDR3: CASSWGQGYGYTF. The CDR3 region has the DNA TGCGCCAGCAGCTGGGGACAGGGGTATGGCTACACCTTC.

This clonotype was detected ten times or more. The rearrangement joins TRBV27 to TRBJ2-7; 9 bases match TRBD1. This CDR3 has 15 amino acids. Looked up from germline, CDR1 is MNHEY and CDR2 is SMNVEV (reference sequence). The trim removed 0 bases at V and 5 bases at J, leaving 5 bases unmatched. The CDR3 spells CASSLSRTGVNEQYF. The CDR3 DNA follows: TGTGCCAGCAGTTTATCCCGGACAGGGGTAAACGAGCAGTACTTC.

This clonotype was seen many times. The chain recombines TRBV10-3 with TRBJ1-5, with 7 bases lining up with TRBD1. The CDR3 is 15 amino acids. CDR1 and CDR2 from the germline V gene are ENHRY and SYGVKD. Trimming cost V 2 bases and J 0 bases; bases outside gene matches: 1. CDR3 in DNA: TGTGCCATCAGTGAGGGACAGGATAGCAATCAGCCCCAGCATTTT. Its protein is CAISEGQDSNQPQHF.

This clonotype appeared a few times. The chain carries TRBV20-1 and TRBJ2-1; 9 nucleotides line up with TRBD2. The CDR3 length is 15 residues. With V trimmed by 5 bases and J by 9 bases, 14 bases remained unmatched. CDR1 and CDR2 (germline): DFQATT, SNEGSKA (reference sequence). CDR3 loop: CSASNVAGAAPEQFF. The CDR3, as DNA: TGCAGTGCTTCAAATGTAGCGGGAGCGGCCCCTGAGCAGTTCTTC.

The sample holds a few counts of this clonotype. This chain joins TRBV6-5 and TRBJ2-3, with a weak D call TRBD2 (6 bases). V was cut by 2 bases and J by 0 bases, with 9 bases left in between. Per the germline V gene, CDR1 is MNHEY and CDR2 is SVGAGI. The CDR3 has 15 amino acids. In DNA, the CDR3 is TGTGCCAGCAGTTACGGCGGGACTAGCACAGATACGCAGTATTTT. It encodes CASSYGGTSTDTQYF.

A few counts support this clonotype. This sequence joins TRBV20-1 and TRBJ2-7, with D possibly TRBD2 on 6 matching bases. The CDR3 extends over 14 amino acids. The V gene lost 5 bases and the J gene lost 0 bases, with 14 bases spanning the gap. In germline, CDR1 is DFQATT, CDR2 SNEGSKA (reference sequence). In DNA form, the CDR3 reads TGCAGTGCTCTATCGGGAGCCGCCTCCTACGAGCAGTACTTC. Amino acid sequence: CSALSGAASYEQYF.

This clonotype was observed at least ten times. CDR3 nucleotide sequence: TGCAGTGCCACCCGACTAGCGGGCCGGACCGGGGAGCTGTTTTTT. It specifies CSATRLAGRTGELFF. The gene calls are TRBV20-1 and TRBJ2-2; 10 bases fit TRBD2. The CDR3 has 15 residues. Trimming removed 6 bases from V and 5 bases from J; junction bases left unmatched: 9. Germline CDR1 DFQATT, CDR2 SNEGSKA (reference sequence).

The V gene is TRBV7-2, the J gene TRBJ1-2; D is uncertain. This CDR3 has 13 amino acids. V was clipped by 5 bases and J by 6 bases, with 13 bases between them. Germline values: CDR1 SGHTA, CDR2 FQGNSA. The CDR3 here is CASSPGGAHGYTF. CDR3 coding DNA: TGTGCCAGCAGCCCCGGCGGAGCTCATGGCTACACCTTC. Drawing the rest from reference TRBV7-2 and TRBJ1-2, the complete variable domain is GAGVSQSPSNKVTEKGKDVELRCDPISGHTALYWYRQSLGQGLEFLIYFQGNSAPDKSGLPSDRFSAERTGGSVSTLTIQRTQQEDSAVYLCASSPGGAHGYTFGSGTRLTVV.

This clonotype was detected many times. This chain connects TRBV29-1 to TRBJ2-1; unclear D gene. V lost 1 base and J lost 0, with 13 bases in between. CDR3 size: 16 residues. Per the germline V gene, CDR1 is SQVTM and CDR2 is ANQGSEA. In nucleotides, the CDR3 is TGCAGCGTTGAAGGCGAGGCAGGTTTCTCCTACAATGAGCAGTTCTTC. This gives the protein CSVEGEAGFSYNEQFF.

The sample holds a few counts of this clonotype. The chain carries TRBV20-1 and TRBJ2-1, with 11 bases identical to TRBD2. This CDR3 has 20 amino acids. Losses at the gene ends were 6 bases for V and 0 bases for J; bases not matched to a gene: 19. In germline, CDR1 is DFQATT, CDR2 SNEGSKA (reference sequence). CDR3 region: CSAVSHGASGRSSSYNEQFF. CDR3 coding DNA: TGCAGTGCCGTATCCCACGGGGCTAGCGGGAGGTCAAGCTCCTACAATGAGCAGTTCTTC.

This chain uses TRBV15 with TRBJ1-5, with 7 bases that match TRBD1. Germline values: CDR1 LNHNV, CDR2 YYDKDF (reference sequence). Trimming removed 0 bases from V and 1 base from J; junction bases left unmatched: 3. The CDR3 covers 16 residues. This CDR3 reads CATSRDPGGSNQPQHF. The DNA of the CDR3 is TGTGCCACCAGCAGAGATCCAGGGGGGAGCAATCAGCCCCAGCATTTT. Full variable domain (missing parts from reference TRBV15 and TRBJ1-5): DAMVIQNPRYQVTQFGKPVTLSCSQTLNHNVMYWYQQKSSQAPKLLFHYYDKDFNNEADTPDNFQSRRPNTSFCFLDIRSPGLGDTAMYLCATSRDPGGSNQPQHFGDGTRLSIL.

This clonotype was seen many times. The chain recombines TRBV20-1 with TRBJ2-7; 13 nucleotides line up with TRBD2. Germline V gene sequence: CDR1 DFQATT, CDR2 SNEGSKA (reference sequence). The J segment lost 2 bases and the V segment lost 0 bases, leaving 7 bases of the junction unmatched. This CDR3 has 17 amino acids. For the CDR3, the DNA is TGCAGTGCTAGAGATCTACTAGCGGGAGGGCCTGCCTACGAGCAGTACTTC. It codes for CSARDLLAGGPAYEQYF.